These T cell receptor beta chains were read from a single sample in a study of blood T cell repertoires in COVID-19. Data came from immunoSEQ multiplex PCR; TCRdb stores just in-frame clones and leaves some out. This sample has about 150,000 clones, with roughly 81% found just once. Sequencing was carried out using peripheral blood. The source is a woman between 55 and 75 years old with COVID-19, enrolled during active disease. CDR3s leave out the opening cysteine and the closing phenylalanine or tryptophan.

v_gene: TRBV15; CDR3aa: ATSRVATGNQPQH
v_gene: TRBV6-5; CDR3aa: ASKEQHSYNEQF
v_gene: TRBV30; CDR3aa: AWSVSGYGYT
v_gene: TRBV11-2; CDR3aa: ASSPGSYNEKLF
v_gene: TRBV7-9; CDR3aa: ASSPPGTGSNQPQH
v_gene: TRBV30; CDR3aa: AWSGGSIRPEAF
v_gene: TRBV2; CDR3aa: ASSEAERMNTEAF
v_gene: TRBV5-1; CDR3aa: ASSSQPQGQGRGINEKLF
v_gene: TRBV15; CDR3aa: ATSSQGPVGTQY
v_gene: TRBV5-1; CDR3aa: PPGGSNQPQH
v_gene: TRBV3-1/TRBV3-2; CDR3aa: ASSLLGNGYT
v_gene: TRBV2; CDR3aa: ASTETGRKGLYGYT
v_gene: TRBV9; CDR3aa: ASSALHVGQGDGYT
v_gene: TRBV9; CDR3aa: ASSVGDRGNYGYT
v_gene: TRBV6-6; CDR3aa: ASSPTGDYGYT
v_gene: TRBV30; CDR3aa: AWRQGAANEKLF
v_gene: TRBV29-1; CDR3aa: SVGQLSTDTQY
v_gene: TRBV19; CDR3aa: ASSIGGLAAF
v_gene: TRBV18; CDR3aa: ASSPGTGTYEQY
v_gene: TRBV13; CDR3aa: ASSFGLAGVMSTY
v_gene: TRBV3-1/TRBV3-2; CDR3aa: ASSQDLGRGTGTTNEQF
v_gene: TRBV6-5; CDR3aa: ASSIQGFNSPLH
v_gene: TRBV30; CDR3aa: AWGTGVYSGANVLT
v_gene: TRBV10-2; CDR3aa: ASRLTSLNTGELF
v_gene: TRBV7-8; CDR3aa: ASSFDRFQEKLF
v_gene: TRBV3-1/TRBV3-2; CDR3aa: ASSQDWRGNTEAF
v_gene: TRBV14; CDR3aa: ASSQDLGHAVSGNTIY
v_gene: TRBV11-2; CDR3aa: ASSPLGQSSYNSPLH
v_gene: TRBV18; CDR3aa: ASSPPSGAGAQY
v_gene: TRBV7-9; CDR3aa: ASSPITSNQPQH
v_gene: TRBV12-3/TRBV12-4; CDR3aa: ASSRDHRGGYT
v_gene: TRBV2; CDR3aa: ASSRRVDTEAF
v_gene: TRBV5-1; CDR3aa: ASSLLRGSYEQY
v_gene: TRBV18; CDR3aa: ASSPGTGPRGGYT
v_gene: TRBV7-9; CDR3aa: ASSLGQAAISTDTQY
v_gene: TRBV15; CDR3aa: ATSRATSGLVPETQY
v_gene: TRBV27; CDR3aa: ASSTIGQGYSVAKNIQY
v_gene: TRBV5-6; CDR3aa: ASSALVAGAKNIQY
v_gene: TRBV7-8; CDR3aa: ASSLTDSIPEAF
v_gene: TRBV6-5; CDR3aa: ASGLAGVGETQY
v_gene: TRBV2; CDR3aa: ASNYQGTGTEAF
v_gene: TRBV5-1; CDR3aa: ASSLKQLNTEAF
v_gene: TRBV23-1; CDR3aa: ALRDFHSGNTIY
v_gene: TRBV5-1; CDR3aa: ASSLAGGTGGNTIY
v_gene: TRBV21-1; CDR3aa: ASSKGTGSVGKNIQY
v_gene: TRBV7-2; CDR3aa: ASKGGSTYNSPLH
v_gene: TRBV6-6; CDR3aa: ASSYSLSTEAF
v_gene: TRBV6-6; CDR3aa: ASSYARSNQPQH
v_gene: TRBV4-1; CDR3aa: ASSQAHPNLAGDEDTQY
v_gene: TRBV15; CDR3aa: ATSRGGMVAKYNEQF
v_gene: TRBV18; CDR3aa: ASSRGGQGTTQH
v_gene: TRBV9; CDR3aa: ASSVEVDRSYEQY
v_gene: TRBV15; CDR3aa: ATSRDLVFGNTIY